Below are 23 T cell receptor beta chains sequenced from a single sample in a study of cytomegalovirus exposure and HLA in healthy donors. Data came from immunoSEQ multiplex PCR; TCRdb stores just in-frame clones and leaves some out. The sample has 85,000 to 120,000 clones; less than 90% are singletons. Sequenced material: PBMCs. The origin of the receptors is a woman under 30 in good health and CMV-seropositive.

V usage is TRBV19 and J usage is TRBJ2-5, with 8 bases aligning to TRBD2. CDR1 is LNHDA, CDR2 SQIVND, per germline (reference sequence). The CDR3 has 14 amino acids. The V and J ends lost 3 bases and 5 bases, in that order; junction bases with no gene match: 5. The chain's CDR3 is CASSIRTSWETQYF. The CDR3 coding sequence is TGTGCCAGTAGTATCCGGACTAGCTGGGAGACCCAGTACTTC.

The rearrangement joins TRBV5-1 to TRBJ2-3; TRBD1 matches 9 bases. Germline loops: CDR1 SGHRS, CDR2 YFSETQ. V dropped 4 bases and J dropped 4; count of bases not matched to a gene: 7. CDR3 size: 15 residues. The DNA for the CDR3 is TGCGCCAGCAGCAACCGGGACAGGGTCTCAGATACGCAGTATTTT. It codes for CASSNRDRVSDTQYF.

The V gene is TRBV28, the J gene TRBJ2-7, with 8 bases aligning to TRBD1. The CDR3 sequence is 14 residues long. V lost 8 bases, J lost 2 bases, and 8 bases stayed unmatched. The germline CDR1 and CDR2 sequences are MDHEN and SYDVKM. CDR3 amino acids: CASGMTGEAYEQYF. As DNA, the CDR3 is TGTGCCAGCGGGATGACAGGGGAGGCCTACGAGCAGTACTTC. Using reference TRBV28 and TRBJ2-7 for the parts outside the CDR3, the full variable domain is DVKVTQSSRYLVKRTGEKVFLECVQDMDHENMFWYRQDPGLGLRLIYFSYDVKMKEKGDIPEGYSVSREKKERFSLILESASTNQTSMYLCASGMTGEAYEQYFGPGTRLTVT.

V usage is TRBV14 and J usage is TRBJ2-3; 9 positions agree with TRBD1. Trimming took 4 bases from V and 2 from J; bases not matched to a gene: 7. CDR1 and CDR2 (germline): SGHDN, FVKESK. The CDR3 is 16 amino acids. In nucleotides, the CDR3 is TGTGCCAGCAGCCGAACACAGGGGGCATTCACAGATACGCAGTATTTT. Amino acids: CASSRTQGAFTDTQYF.

Here the CDR3 DNA reads TGTGCCAGCAGTCAGGGGACGGACTATGGCTACACCTTC. It translates to CASSQGTDYGYTF. V gene TRBV6-6 combines with J gene TRBJ1-2; maybe TRBD1 (6 bases). In germline, CDR1 is MNHNY, CDR2 SVGAGI (reference sequence). The CDR3 consists of 13 residues. Trimming removed 5 bases from V and 3 bases from J, with 10 bases in between.

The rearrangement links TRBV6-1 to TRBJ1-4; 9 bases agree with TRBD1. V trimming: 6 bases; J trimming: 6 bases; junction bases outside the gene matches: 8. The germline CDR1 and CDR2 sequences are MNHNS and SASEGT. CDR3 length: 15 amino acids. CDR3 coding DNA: TGTGCCAGCAGGCTCCGGGACAGGGTGGATGAAAAACTGTTTTTT. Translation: CASRLRDRVDEKLFF.

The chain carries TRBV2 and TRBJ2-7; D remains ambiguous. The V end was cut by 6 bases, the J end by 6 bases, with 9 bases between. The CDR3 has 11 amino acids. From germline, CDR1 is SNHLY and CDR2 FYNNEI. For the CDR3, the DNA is TGTGCCAGCAGGGCCGGAGCCGAGCAGTACTTC. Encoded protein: CASRAGAEQYF.

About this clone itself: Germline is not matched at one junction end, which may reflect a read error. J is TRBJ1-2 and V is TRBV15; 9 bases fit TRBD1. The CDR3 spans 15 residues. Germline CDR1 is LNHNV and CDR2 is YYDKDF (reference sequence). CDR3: CATSRDLPGTGSVVF. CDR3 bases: TGTGCCACCAGCAGAGACCTTCCAGGGACAGGGTCGGTCGTCTTC.

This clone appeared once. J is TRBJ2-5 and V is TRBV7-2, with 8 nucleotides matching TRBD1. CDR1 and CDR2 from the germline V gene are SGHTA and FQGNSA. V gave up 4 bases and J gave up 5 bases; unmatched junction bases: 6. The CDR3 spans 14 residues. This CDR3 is CASSSVTGGETQYF. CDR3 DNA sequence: TGTGCCAGCAGCTCCGTTACAGGGGGGGAGACCCAGTACTTC.

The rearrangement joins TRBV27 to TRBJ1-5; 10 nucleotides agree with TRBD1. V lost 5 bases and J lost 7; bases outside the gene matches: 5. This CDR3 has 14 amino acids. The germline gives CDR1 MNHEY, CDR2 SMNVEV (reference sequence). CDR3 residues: CASSTGQGVQPQHF. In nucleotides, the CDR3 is TGTGCCAGCAGTACCGGACAGGGGGTCCAGCCCCAGCATTTT.

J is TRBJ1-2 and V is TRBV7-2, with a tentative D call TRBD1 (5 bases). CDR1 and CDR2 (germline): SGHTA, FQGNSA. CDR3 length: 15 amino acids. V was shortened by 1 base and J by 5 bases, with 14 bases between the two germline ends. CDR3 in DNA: TGTGCCAGCAGCTTAGAGAAGGGGCTTTCGTATGGCTACACCTTC. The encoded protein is CASSLEKGLSYGYTF. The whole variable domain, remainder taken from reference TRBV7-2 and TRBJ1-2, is GAGVSQSPSNKVTEKGKDVELRCDPISGHTALYWYRQSLGQGLEFLIYFQGNSAPDKSGLPSDRFSAERTGGSVSTLTIQRTQQEDSAVYLCASSLEKGLSYGYTFGSGTRLTVV.

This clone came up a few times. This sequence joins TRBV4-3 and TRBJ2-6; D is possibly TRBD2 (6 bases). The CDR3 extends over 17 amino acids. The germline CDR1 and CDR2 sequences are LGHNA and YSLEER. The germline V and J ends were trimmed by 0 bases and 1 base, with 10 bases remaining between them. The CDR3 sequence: CASSQEGGASGANVLTF. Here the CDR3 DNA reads TGCGCCAGCAGCCAAGAGGGCGGGGCATCTGGGGCCAACGTCCTGACTTTC.

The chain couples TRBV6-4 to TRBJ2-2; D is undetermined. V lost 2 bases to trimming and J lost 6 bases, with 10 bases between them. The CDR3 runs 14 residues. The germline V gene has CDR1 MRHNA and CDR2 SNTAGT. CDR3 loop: CASSDHPVAGELFF. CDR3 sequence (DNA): TGTGCCAGCAGTGACCATCCGGTGGCCGGGGAGCTGTTTTTT.

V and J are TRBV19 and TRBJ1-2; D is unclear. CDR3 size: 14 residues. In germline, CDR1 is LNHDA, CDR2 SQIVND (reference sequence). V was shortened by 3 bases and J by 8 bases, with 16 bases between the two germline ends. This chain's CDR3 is CASSIPWSSGGYTF. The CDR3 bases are TGTGCCAGTAGTATCCCATGGTCCTCGGGGGGCTACACCTTC.

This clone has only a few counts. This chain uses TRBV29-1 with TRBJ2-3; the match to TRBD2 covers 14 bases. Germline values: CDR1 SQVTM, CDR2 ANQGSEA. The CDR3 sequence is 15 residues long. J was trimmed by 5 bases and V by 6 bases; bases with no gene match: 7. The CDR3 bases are TGCAGCGTCCGGACTAGCGGGGGGCTTCGAGATACGCAGTATTTT. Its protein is CSVRTSGGLRDTQYF.

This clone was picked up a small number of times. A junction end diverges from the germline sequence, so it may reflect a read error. The CDR3 nucleotides read TGTGCCAGCAGCAATCGGACGGGTAGGAGGAACTTT. The encoded protein is CASSNRTGRRNF. This chain joins TRBV5-5 and TRBJ1-1; no clear D gene. There are 12 residues in the CDR3. Germline values: CDR1 SGHKS, CDR2 YYEKEE (reference sequence).

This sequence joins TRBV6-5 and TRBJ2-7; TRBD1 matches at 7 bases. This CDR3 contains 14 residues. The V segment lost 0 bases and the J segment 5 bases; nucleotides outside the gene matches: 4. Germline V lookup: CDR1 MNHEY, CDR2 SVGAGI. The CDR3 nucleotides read TGTGCCAGCAGTTACTCAGGCAGGGGGAACGAGCAGTACTTC. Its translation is CASSYSGRGNEQYF.

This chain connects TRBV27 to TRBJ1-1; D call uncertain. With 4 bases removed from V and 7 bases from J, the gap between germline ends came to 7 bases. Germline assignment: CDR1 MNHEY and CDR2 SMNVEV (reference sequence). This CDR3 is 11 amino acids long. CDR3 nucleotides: TGTGCCAGCAGTTCAGGCGTTGAAGCTTTCTTT. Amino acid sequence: CASSSGVEAFF.

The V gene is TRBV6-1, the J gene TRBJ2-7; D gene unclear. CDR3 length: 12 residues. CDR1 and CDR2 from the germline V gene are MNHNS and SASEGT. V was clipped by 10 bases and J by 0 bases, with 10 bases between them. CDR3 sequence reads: CATTPNSYEQYF. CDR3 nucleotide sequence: TGTGCCACTACCCCTAACTCCTACGAGCAGTACTTC.

For the CDR3, the DNA is TGTGCCAGCCAGGGGGCGCCTGAAAAACTGTTTTTT. Translating gives CASQGAPEKLFF. J is TRBJ1-4 and V is TRBV6-1; 8 bases are a match to TRBD1. Germline CDR1 and CDR2: MNHNS and SASEGT. The CDR3 runs 12 residues. The V and J ends lost 8 bases and 7 bases, in that order; junction bases with no gene match: 3.

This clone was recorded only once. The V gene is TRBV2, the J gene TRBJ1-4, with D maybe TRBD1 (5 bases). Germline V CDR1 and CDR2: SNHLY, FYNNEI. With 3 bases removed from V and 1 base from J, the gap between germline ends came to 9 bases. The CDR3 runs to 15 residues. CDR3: CASSDWRGTNEKLFF. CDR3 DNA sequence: TGTGCCAGCAGTGATTGGAGGGGAACTAATGAAAAACTGTTTTTT.

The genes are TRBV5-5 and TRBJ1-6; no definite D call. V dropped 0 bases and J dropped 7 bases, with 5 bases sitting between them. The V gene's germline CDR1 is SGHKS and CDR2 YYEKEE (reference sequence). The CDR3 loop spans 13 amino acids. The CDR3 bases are TGTGCCAGCAGCTTGGTTCTGAATTCACCCCTCCACTTT. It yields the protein CASSLVLNSPLHF.

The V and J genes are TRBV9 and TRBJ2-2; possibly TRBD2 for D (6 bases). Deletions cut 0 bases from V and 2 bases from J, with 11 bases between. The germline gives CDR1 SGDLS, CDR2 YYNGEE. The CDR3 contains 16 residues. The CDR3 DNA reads TGTGCCAGCAGCGTAGCTTTAGCGGAAAACACCGGGGAGCTGTTTTTT. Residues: CASSVALAENTGELFF.